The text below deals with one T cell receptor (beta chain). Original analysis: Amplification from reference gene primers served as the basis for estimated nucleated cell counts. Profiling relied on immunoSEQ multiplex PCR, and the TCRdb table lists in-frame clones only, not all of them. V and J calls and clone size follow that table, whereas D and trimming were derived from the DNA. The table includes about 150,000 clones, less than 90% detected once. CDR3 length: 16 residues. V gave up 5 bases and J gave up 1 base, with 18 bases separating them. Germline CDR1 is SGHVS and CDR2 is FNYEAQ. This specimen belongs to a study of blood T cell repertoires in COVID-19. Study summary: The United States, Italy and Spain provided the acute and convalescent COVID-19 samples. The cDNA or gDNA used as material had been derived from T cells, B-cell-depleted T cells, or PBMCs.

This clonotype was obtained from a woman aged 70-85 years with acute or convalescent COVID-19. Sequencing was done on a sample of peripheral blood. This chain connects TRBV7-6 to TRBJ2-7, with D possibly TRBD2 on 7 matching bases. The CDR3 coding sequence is TGTGCCAGCAGCCCAGGGGCATCTAGCGGATCCTACGAGCAGTACTTC. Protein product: CASSPGASSGSYEQYF.